This T cell receptor (beta chain) was identified in a study of cytomegalovirus exposure and HLA in healthy donors. This clone was recorded once. Its antigen is not known. Points from the study as a whole: A prior analysis recorded that most TCR beta V segments were productive about 87% or about 30% of the time. A later analysis linked a missense variant in DCLRE1C to the trimming of TCR beta V and J genes. Among the CMV-associated chains, a few were confirmed in vitro as specific for CMV antigens. A later analysis associated 15,000 to 20,000 TCR beta sequences with HLA alleles at a 0.05 false discovery rate.

Germline lookup yields CDR1 SGHTA and CDR2 FQGNSA. V lost 3 bases and J lost 1; bases outside the gene matches: 7. The CDR3 contains 16 residues. Vbeta (60) and Jbeta (13) primers were used in the PCR. Sequencing was performed with immunoSEQ multiplex PCR; in TCRdb, only in-frame clones are kept and a portion is missing. The sample gives about 98,000 clones, more than 60% of which show up once; around 2.3% is in the top ten. Sequenced input: PBMCs. The receptor was derived from a man in his fifties or sixties in good health and CMV-seronegative. The chain employs TRBV7-2 and TRBJ1-1; TRBD1 matches at 8 bases. CDR3 amino acids: CASSFPGQGSNTEAFF. The CDR3 DNA reads as TGTGCCAGCAGCTTCCCAGGACAGGGATCGAACACTGAAGCTTTCTTT. The complete variable domain, with remaining parts taken from reference TRBV7-2 and TRBJ1-1, reads GAGVSQSPSNKVTEKGKDVELRCDPISGHTALYWYRQSLGQGLEFLIYFQGNSAPDKSGLPSDRFSAERTGGSVSTLTIQRTQQEDSAVYLCASSFPGQGSNTEAFFGQGTRLTVV.